These T cell receptor beta chains were read from a single sample in a study of blood T cell repertoires in COVID-19. Sequenced by immunoSEQ multiplex PCR; TCRdb stores in-frame clones only, minus some. The sample has 210,000 or so clones, 84% seen once; the top ten hold 15% to 20%. Specimen: peripheral blood. The receptors stem from an elderly woman with active or convalescent COVID-19. The CDR3 runs from the conserved cysteine through the conserved F or W. The D gene is left open where the match is weak. Clone size is stated in some rows and not others, as once, few, many or a class when expanded.

J gene: TRBJ2-1
D gene: TRBD1
V gene: TRBV9
clone size: .
CDR3 protein: CASSVGQSYRGNNEQFF
CDR3 DNA: TGTGCCAGCAGCGTAGGCCAGAGTTACAGGGGTAACAATGAGCAGTTCTTC

J gene: TRBJ1-2
D gene: TRBD1
V gene: TRBV6-5
clone size: once
CDR3 protein: CASSTGQGAGYGYTF
CDR3 DNA: TGTGCCAGCAGTACTGGACAGGGGGCTGGATATGGCTACACCTTC

J gene: TRBJ2-1
D gene: TRBD1
V gene: TRBV4-1
clone size: .
CDR3 protein: CASSQDRGTGSSRFF
CDR3 DNA: TGCGCCAGCAGCCAAGACCGCGGGACAGGAAGTAGTCGGTTCTTC

J gene: TRBJ1-4
D gene: .
V gene: TRBV28
clone size: .
CDR3 protein: CASSSTTSRKLFF
CDR3 DNA: TGTGCCAGCAGTTCTACGACAAGTCGAAAACTGTTTTTT

J gene: TRBJ2-2
D gene: TRBD2
V gene: TRBV9
clone size: .
CDR3 protein: CASSPPRGGTGELFF
CDR3 DNA: TGTGCCAGCAGCCCACCACGGGGAGGGACCGGGGAGCTGTTTTTT

J gene: TRBJ1-5
D gene: .
V gene: TRBV18
clone size: .
CDR3 protein: CASSPPGGVNQPQHF
CDR3 DNA: TGTGCCAGCTCACCACCAGGGGGAGTCAATCAGCCCCAGCATTTT

J gene: TRBJ2-1
D gene: .
V gene: TRBV29-1
clone size: .
CDR3 protein: CSTDRYNEQFF
CDR3 DNA: TGCAGTACAGACAGATACAATGAGCAGTTCTTC

J gene: TRBJ2-2
D gene: TRBD2
V gene: TRBV3-1/TRBV3-2
clone size: .
CDR3 protein: CASSLPGGLDGELFF
CDR3 DNA: TGTGCCAGCAGCCTGCCGGGGGGGCTGGACGGGGAGCTGTTTTTT

J gene: TRBJ1-5
D gene: TRBD1
V gene: TRBV28
clone size: .
CDR3 protein: CASIDRGWQPQHF
CDR3 DNA: TGTGCCAGTATCGACAGGGGCTGGCAGCCCCAGCATTTT

J gene: TRBJ2-2
D gene: .
V gene: TRBV2
clone size: .
CDR3 protein: CASHGSRVGTGELFF
CDR3 DNA: TGTGCCAGTCACGGAAGCAGGGTGGGCACCGGGGAGCTGTTTTTT

J gene: TRBJ2-1
D gene: TRBD2
V gene: TRBV19
clone size: .
CDR3 protein: CASSISSGRVNEQFF
CDR3 DNA: TGTGCCAGTAGTATCTCTAGCGGGAGGGTCAATGAGCAGTTCTTC

J gene: TRBJ2-5
D gene: TRBD1
V gene: TRBV11-3
clone size: .
CDR3 protein: CASSPGQGRETQYF
CDR3 DNA: TGTGCCAGCAGCCCGGGACAGGGTCGTGAGACCCAGTACTTC

J gene: TRBJ2-2
D gene: TRBD2
V gene: TRBV7-3
clone size: .
CDR3 protein: CASSLAAGRGPGELFF
CDR3 DNA: TGTGCCAGCAGCTTAGCGGCAGGGAGGGGTCCCGGGGAGCTGTTTTTT

J gene: TRBJ1-3
D gene: .
V gene: TRBV18
clone size: .
CDR3 protein: CASSPPAGGSGNTIYF
CDR3 DNA: TGTGCCAGCTCACCACCCGCGGGCGGGTCTGGAAACACCATATATTTT

J gene: TRBJ2-1
D gene: TRBD2
V gene: TRBV28
clone size: .
CDR3 protein: CASSPREGGNEQFF
CDR3 DNA: TGTGCCAGCAGTCCGCGGGAGGGCGGGAATGAGCAGTTCTTC

J gene: TRBJ2-2
D gene: .
V gene: TRBV4-2
clone size: few
CDR3 protein: CASSQVGLSRAGELFF
CDR3 DNA: TGTGCCAGCAGCCAAGTCGGACTATCAAGGGCCGGGGAGCTGTTTTTT

J gene: TRBJ1-2
D gene: .
V gene: TRBV6-5
clone size: few
CDR3 protein: CASRARASQGYTF
CDR3 DNA: TGTGCCAGCAGGGCCAGGGCCAGCCAGGGTTACACCTTC

J gene: TRBJ1-6
D gene: .
V gene: TRBV15
clone size: .
CDR3 protein: CATSREVQGNSPLHF
CDR3 DNA: TGTGCCACCAGCAGAGAGGTGCAGGGTAATTCACCCCTCCACTTT

J gene: TRBJ2-1
D gene: TRBD2
V gene: TRBV11-2
clone size: .
CDR3 protein: CASGTGGNEQFF
CDR3 DNA: TGTGCCAGCGGTACGGGGGGAAATGAGCAGTTCTTC

J gene: TRBJ1-1
D gene: TRBD1
V gene: TRBV10-3
clone size: .
CDR3 protein: CAISGTAENTEAFF
CDR3 DNA: TGTGCCATCAGCGGGACAGCAGAGAACACTGAAGCTTTCTTT

J gene: TRBJ1-3
D gene: TRBD1
V gene: TRBV7-8
clone size: few
CDR3 protein: CASSLAATYLRGRVSGNTIYF
CDR3 DNA: TGTGCCAGCAGCTTAGCAGCAACTTACCTCAGGGGGCGCGTCTCTGGAAACACCATATATTTT

J gene: TRBJ2-3
D gene: .
V gene: TRBV19
clone size: .
CDR3 protein: CASSINDFGTDTQYF
CDR3 DNA: TGTGCCAGTAGTATTAACGACTTCGGGACAGATACGCAGTATTTT

J gene: TRBJ2-5
D gene: TRBD1
V gene: TRBV7-9
clone size: .
CDR3 protein: CASSLAQGIGETQYF
CDR3 DNA: TGTGCCAGCAGCTTAGCACAGGGGATTGGTGAGACCCAGTACTTC

J gene: TRBJ2-7
D gene: TRBD1
V gene: TRBV5-6
clone size: .
CDR3 protein: CASTRGDRGSYEQYF
CDR3 DNA: TGTGCCAGCACCCGCGGGGACAGGGGCTCCTACGAGCAGTACTTC

J gene: TRBJ1-4
D gene: .
V gene: TRBV19
clone size: once
CDR3 protein: CASSVQATNEKLFF
CDR3 DNA: TGTGCCAGTAGTGTCCAGGCAACTAATGAAAAACTGTTTTTT

J gene: TRBJ2-2
D gene: TRBD2
V gene: TRBV6-5
clone size: .
CDR3 protein: CASSRLKAGTGELFF
CDR3 DNA: TGTGCCAGCAGCCGACTTAAAGCGGGAACCGGGGAGCTGTTTTTT

J gene: TRBJ2-2
D gene: TRBD1
V gene: TRBV7-2
clone size: .
CDR3 protein: CASSFSGTGYGELFF
CDR3 DNA: TGTGCCAGCAGCTTCTCCGGGACAGGGTACGGGGAGCTGTTTTTT

J gene: TRBJ2-7
D gene: .
V gene: TRBV7-2
clone size: .
CDR3 protein: CASSLAAGYEQYF
CDR3 DNA: TGTGCCAGCAGCTTAGCAGCCGGGTACGAGCAGTACTTC

J gene: TRBJ2-7
D gene: .
V gene: TRBV11-2
clone size: .
CDR3 protein: CASSLGLGQGNEQYF
CDR3 DNA: TGTGCCAGCAGCTTAGGACTGGGGCAGGGGAACGAGCAGTACTTC

J gene: TRBJ2-5
D gene: TRBD2
V gene: TRBV7-2
clone size: .
CDR3 protein: CASSLRTSGTETQYF
CDR3 DNA: TGTGCCAGCAGCTTGCGGACTAGCGGGACAGAGACCCAGTACTTC

J gene: TRBJ2-3
D gene: .
V gene: TRBV11-2
clone size: few
CDR3 protein: CASSLSTDTQYF
CDR3 DNA: TGTGCCAGCAGCCTGAGCACAGATACGCAGTATTTT

J gene: TRBJ2-2
D gene: .
V gene: TRBV6-5
clone size: .
CDR3 protein: CATRTSGTGELFF
CDR3 DNA: TGTGCCACGCGGACCTCGGGGACCGGGGAGCTGTTTTTT

J gene: TRBJ2-5
D gene: .
V gene: TRBV12-3/TRBV12-4
clone size: .
CDR3 protein: CASSLAQETQYF
CDR3 DNA: TGTGCCAGCAGTTTGGCCCAAGAGACCCAGTACTTC

J gene: TRBJ1-5
D gene: .
V gene: TRBV27
clone size: .
CDR3 protein: CASSFSRVNQPQHF
CDR3 DNA: TGTGCCAGCAGTTTTTCGAGGGTTAATCAGCCCCAGCATTTT

J gene: TRBJ2-7
D gene: .
V gene: TRBV9
clone size: .
CDR3 protein: CASSVAPSGDESYEQYF
CDR3 DNA: TGTGCCAGCAGCGTAGCTCCTTCGGGGGATGAGTCCTACGAGCAGTACTTC

J gene: TRBJ1-2
D gene: .
V gene: TRBV12-3/TRBV12-4
clone size: .
CDR3 protein: CASSLATEGYTF
CDR3 DNA: TGTGCCAGCAGTTTGGCGACTGAAGGCTACACCTTC

J gene: TRBJ2-7
D gene: .
V gene: TRBV18
clone size: .
CDR3 protein: CASSPEVFVYEQYF
CDR3 DNA: TGTGCCAGCTCACCTGAGGTCTTCGTGTACGAGCAGTACTTC

J gene: TRBJ1-6
D gene: .
V gene: TRBV18
clone size: .
CDR3 protein: CASSETRTRVSPLHF
CDR3 DNA: TGTGCCAGCTCAGAAACGCGGACACGGGTTTCACCCCTCCACTTT

J gene: TRBJ1-2
D gene: TRBD1
V gene: TRBV5-1
clone size: .
CDR3 protein: CASSHRGQSGYTF
CDR3 DNA: TGCGCCAGCAGCCACAGGGGGCAGAGTGGCTACACCTTC

J gene: TRBJ2-3
D gene: .
V gene: TRBV7-2
clone size: .
CDR3 protein: CASSLRGGGDTQYF
CDR3 DNA: TGTGCCAGCAGCTTACGTGGGGGCGGAGATACGCAGTATTTT

J gene: TRBJ1-1
D gene: TRBD1
V gene: TRBV7-2
clone size: .
CDR3 protein: CASSFRTGVTEAFF
CDR3 DNA: TGTGCCAGCAGCTTTAGGACAGGGGTGACTGAAGCTTTCTTT

J gene: TRBJ1-2
D gene: TRBD1
V gene: TRBV7-9
clone size: .
CDR3 protein: CAISSGQGYYGYTF
CDR3 DNA: TGTGCCATCAGTTCAGGACAGGGCTACTATGGCTACACCTTC

J gene: TRBJ1-5
D gene: .
V gene: TRBV5-8
clone size: .
CDR3 protein: CASSLGGTYYSNQPQHF
CDR3 DNA: TGTGCCAGCAGCTTGGGGGGGACATATTATAGCAATCAGCCCCAGCATTTT

J gene: TRBJ2-5
D gene: TRBD2
V gene: TRBV7-9
clone size: once
CDR3 protein: CASSLGLAGGQIGETQYF
CDR3 DNA: TGTGCCAGCAGCTTAGGGTTAGCGGGGGGCCAGATCGGAGAGACCCAGTACTTC

J gene: TRBJ2-7
D gene: TRBD1
V gene: TRBV12-3/TRBV12-4
clone size: .
CDR3 protein: CASSPGTDYEQYF
CDR3 DNA: TGTGCCAGCAGCCCTGGGACAGACTACGAGCAGTACTTC

J gene: TRBJ2-5
D gene: .
V gene: TRBV6-6
clone size: .
CDR3 protein: CASSYPRGAQETQYF
CDR3 DNA: TGTGCCAGCAGTTACCCGAGAGGCGCCCAAGAGACCCAGTACTTC

J gene: TRBJ2-1
D gene: TRBD2
V gene: TRBV6-1
clone size: .
CDR3 protein: CASSEAAGLAGGRQFF
CDR3 DNA: TGTGCCAGCAGTGAAGCGGCTGGACTAGCGGGGGGGCGGCAGTTCTTC